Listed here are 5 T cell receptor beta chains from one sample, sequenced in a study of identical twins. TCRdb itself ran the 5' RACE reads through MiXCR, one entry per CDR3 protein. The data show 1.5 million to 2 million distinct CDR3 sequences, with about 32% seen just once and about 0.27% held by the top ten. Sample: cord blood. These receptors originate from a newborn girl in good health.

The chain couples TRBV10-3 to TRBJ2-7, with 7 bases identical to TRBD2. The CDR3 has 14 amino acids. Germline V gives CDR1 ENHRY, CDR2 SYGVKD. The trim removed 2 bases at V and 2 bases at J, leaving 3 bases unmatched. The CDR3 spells CAISESGIAYEQYF. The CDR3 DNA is TGTGCCATCAGTGAGAGCGGGATCGCCTACGAGCAGTACTTC.

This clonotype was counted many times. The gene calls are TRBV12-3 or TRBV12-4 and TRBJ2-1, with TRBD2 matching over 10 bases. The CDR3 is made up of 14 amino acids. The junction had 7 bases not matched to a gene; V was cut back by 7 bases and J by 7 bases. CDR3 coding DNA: TGTGCCAGCATCCCGGGACTAGCGAGGAATGAGCAGTTCTTC. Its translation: CASIPGLARNEQFF.

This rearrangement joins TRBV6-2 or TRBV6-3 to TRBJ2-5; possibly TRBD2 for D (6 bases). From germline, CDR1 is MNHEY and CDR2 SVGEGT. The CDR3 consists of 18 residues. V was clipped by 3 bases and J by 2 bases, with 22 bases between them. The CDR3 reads CASSYSPIALAPQETQYF. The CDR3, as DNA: TGTGCCAGCAGTTATTCCCCCATCGCTCTAGCGCCGCAAGAGACCCAGTACTTC.

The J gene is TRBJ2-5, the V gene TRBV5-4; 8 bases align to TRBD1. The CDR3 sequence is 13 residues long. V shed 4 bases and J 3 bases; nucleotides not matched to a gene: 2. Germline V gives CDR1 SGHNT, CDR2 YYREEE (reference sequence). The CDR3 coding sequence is TGTGCCAGCAGCAAGGACAGGGAAGAGACCCAGTACTTC. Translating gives CASSKDREETQYF.

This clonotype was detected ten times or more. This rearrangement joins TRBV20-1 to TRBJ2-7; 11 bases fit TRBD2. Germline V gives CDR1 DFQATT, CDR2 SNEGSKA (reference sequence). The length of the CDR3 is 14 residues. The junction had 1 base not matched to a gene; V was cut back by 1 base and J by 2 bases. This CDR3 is CSARVTSGTYEQYF. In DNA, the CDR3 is TGCAGTGCTAGAGTGACTAGCGGGACCTACGAGCAGTACTTC.